A selection of T cell receptor beta chains follows, all from one sample in a study of blood T cell repertoires in COVID-19. Libraries were prepared by immunoSEQ multiplex PCR; TCRdb keeps only in-frame clonotypes and omits some of them. The sample lists more than 50,000 clones, roughly 88% seen once, with roughly 1.5% in the top ten. Material: peripheral blood. These receptors were obtained from a human donor in a cohort sampled during active COVID-19. Both conserved end residues are part of each CDR3. D genes are given only for firm matches.

CASSLEQGGNSPLHF TGTGCCAGCAGCTTAGAGCAGGGGGGTAATTCACCCCTCCACTTT TRBD1 TRBJ1-6 TRBV7-6
CASSPVSGRVLF TGTGCCAGCAGCCCTGTTAGCGGGAGAGTCCTCTTC TRBD2 TRBJ2-1 TRBV3-1/TRBV3-2
CASSSGQGRGGYGYTF TGTGCCAGCTCATCCGGACAGGGACGGGGTGGCTATGGCTACACCTTC TRBD1 TRBJ1-2 TRBV18
CASSPDIHEQYF TGTGCCAGCAGCCCGGACATCCACGAGCAGTACTTC . TRBJ2-7 TRBV6-5
CATYAGSYEQYF TGTGCCACCTACGCGGGCTCCTACGAGCAGTACTTC . TRBJ2-7 TRBV10-3
CASSVGQGAAYGYTF TGTGCCAGCAGCGTAGGACAGGGGGCGGCCTATGGCTACACCTTC TRBD1 TRBJ1-2 TRBV9
CASSRGVNLQETQYF TGCGCCAGCAGCCGCGGCGTCAATCTGCAAGAGACCCAGTACTTC . TRBJ2-5 TRBV4-3
CAIDSGQVGGYTF TGTGCCATCGACTCGGGACAGGTTGGTGGCTACACCTTC TRBD1 TRBJ1-2 TRBV28
CASSLILAGNYEQYF TGTGCCAGCAGCTTAATCCTAGCAGGAAACTACGAGCAGTACTTC . TRBJ2-7 TRBV7-9
CASSQPGVVDTQYF TGTGCCAGCAGCCAACCAGGGGTGGTCGATACGCAGTATTTT . TRBJ2-3 TRBV3-1/TRBV3-2
CASSSYLLAGVLETQYF TGTGCCAGCAGTTCTTATCTTCTAGCGGGAGTCCTGGAGACCCAGTACTTC TRBD2 TRBJ2-5 TRBV28
CASSLELAASYNEQFF TGTGCCAGCAGCTTGGAACTAGCGGCATCCTACAATGAGCAGTTCTTC TRBD2 TRBJ2-1 TRBV5-4
CASSVPGYGYTF TGTGCCAGCAGCGTACCGGGGTATGGCTACACCTTC . TRBJ1-2 TRBV9
CASSLAEGRTYEQYF TGTGCCAGCAGCTTAGCGGAGGGACGGACCTACGAGCAGTACTTC . TRBJ2-7 TRBV7-2